The present T cell receptor beta chain was sequenced within a study of cytomegalovirus exposure and HLA in healthy donors. In the study overall: A later analysis reported the 120 or so validation repertoires used the same platform as the roughly 670 first-cohort repertoires.

The study, taken as a whole, reports: According to a later analysis, TCR clusters from the first cohort tended to co-occur in the roughly 110 validation repertoires.

Germline CDR1 is MNHNY and CDR2 is SVGAGI (reference sequence). This CDR3 contains 13 residues. J was trimmed by 5 bases and V by 6 bases; bases with no gene match: 5. Method: immunoSEQ multiplex PCR; TCRdb's copy keeps in-frame clones and lacks some. The sample gives 150,000 to 160,000 clones, about 86% of which show up once; approximately 2.2% is in the top ten. With respect to this clone: No antigen is known for it.

The clonotype was recovered from a human donor in good health. Input material: PBMCs. The V call is TRBV6-6, the J call TRBJ1-1; 8 nucleotides agree with TRBD1. CDR3 loop: CASSHGQGTEAFF. The CDR3 coding sequence is TGTGCCAGCAGCCACGGACAGGGAACTGAAGCTTTCTTT.